These 9 T cell receptor beta chains were all obtained from the same sample, sequenced in a study of brain T cells in children with intractable seizures. This table comes from immunoSEQ multiplex PCR, and its TCRdb copy is limited to in-frame clones, with some not included. The sample carries hundreds of thousands of clones, nearly 95% recorded once. As to time point: blood from clinic visit 5 months post-surgery; TSC patient then seizure free. The source was peripheral blood, collected approximately 5 months after surgery. The receptors originated from a boy less than two years old with tuberous sclerosis and intractable seizures.

CDR3 amino acids: CASSLKNTEAFF. CDR3 coding DNA: TGTGCCAGCAGTTTGAAGAACACTGAAGCTTTCTTT. V gene TRBV6-6 combines with J gene TRBJ1-1; no definite D call. The CDR3 consists of 12 residues. Between the trimmed V and J ends, which lost 4 bases and 1 base, there was a span of 4 bases. Germline assignment: CDR1 MNHNY and CDR2 SVGAGI (reference sequence).

The chain recombines TRBV27 with TRBJ2-7; maybe TRBD2 (5 bases). Germline CDR1 and CDR2: MNHEY and SMNVEV (reference sequence). Trimming took off 3 bases at V and 2 bases at J, with 8 bases between the two ends. The CDR3 runs to 13 residues. The DNA of the CDR3 is TGTGCCAGCAGTTTTTCCGGGACCTACGAGCAGTACTTC. Amino acid sequence: CASSFSGTYEQYF.

The genes are TRBV3-1 (or the pseudogene TRBV3-2) and TRBJ2-1; TRBD2 aligns across 9 bases. CDR3 length: 15 amino acids. Germline loops: CDR1 LGHDT, CDR2 YNNKEL (reference sequence). J was trimmed by 0 bases and V by 6 bases; bases with no gene match: 3. CDR3 residues: CASSRSGSSYNEQFF. The CDR3 coding sequence is TGTGCCAGCAGTCGTAGCGGGAGCTCCTACAATGAGCAGTTCTTC.

Worth noting for this clone: A read error may account for a junction end that differs from germline. The V call is TRBV24-1, the J call TRBJ2-1; D not resolved. The CDR3 spans 14 residues. Per the germline V gene, CDR1 is KGHDR and CDR2 is SFDVKD. The CDR3 is CATSDSTLSNEQFF. The CDR3 DNA is TGTGCCACCAGCGATTCCACACTTAGTAATGAGCAGTTCTTC.

V usage is TRBV4-1 and J usage is TRBJ1-6; D unresolved. The CDR3 spans 15 residues. Trimming stripped 0 bases from V and 9 bases from J, with 12 bases between. Germline CDR1 MGHRA, CDR2 YSYEKL. This CDR3 reads CASSQDWNGRSPLHF. In nucleotides, the CDR3 is TGCGCCAGCAGCCAAGATTGGAACGGTCGTTCACCCCTCCACTTT.

The CDR3, as DNA: TGCGCCAGCAGCCAATTTGTCGCCCTTCTACCCACTGGAAACACCATATATTTT. Protein sequence: CASSQFVALLPTGNTIYF. The rearrangement links TRBV4-1 to TRBJ1-3; no definite D call. Germline V lookup: CDR1 MGHRA, CDR2 YSYEKL. Trimming stripped 2 bases from V and 2 bases from J, with 19 bases between. The CDR3 has 18 amino acids.

The V call is TRBV5-1, the J call TRBJ2-3; D may match TRBD1 or TRBD2 (5 bases each). V was shortened by 1 base and J by 0 bases, with 12 bases between the two germline ends. CDR1 and CDR2 from the germline V gene are SGHRS and YFSETQ. The CDR3 length is 16 residues. The CDR3 sequence is CASSLFSGDSTDTQYF. In nucleotides, the CDR3 is TGCGCCAGCAGCTTGTTTTCCGGGGACAGCACAGATACGCAGTATTTT.

The chain joins TRBV2 to TRBJ2-1; 7 positions agree with TRBD1. Per the germline V gene, CDR1 is SNHLY and CDR2 is FYNNEI. Trimming at V came to 8 bases and at J to 7 bases, leaving 17 bases not matched to a gene. The CDR3 is 16 residues long. The chain's CDR3 is CASGMFLTGPRNEQFF. CDR3 in DNA: TGTGCCAGCGGGATGTTCTTGACAGGGCCGAGGAATGAGCAGTTCTTC.

The chain links TRBV7-2 to TRBJ2-7, with D tentatively TRBD2 (6 bases). Germline V gene sequence: CDR1 SGHTA, CDR2 FQGNSA. This CDR3 region has 12 residues. The V end lost 5 bases, the J end lost 3 bases, and 8 bases lay between the germline ends. CDR3 coding DNA: TGTGCCAGCAGCCCGGGACTCTACGAGCAGTACTTC. It translates to CASSPGLYEQYF.